This TCR beta chain was sequenced during a study of blood T cell repertoires in COVID-19. The wider study: The United States, Italy and Spain provided the acute and convalescent COVID-19 samples. PBMCs, B-cell-depleted T cells, or T cells provided the cDNA or gDNA that made up the material.

The authors' processing: Amplification of reference gene primers was used by the study to estimate nucleated cell counts. Some clones are missing from TCRdb's copy, which holds only in-frame ones; the method was immunoSEQ multiplex PCR. V, J and clone size derive from that table, while D and trimming were established from the DNA sequence. The table includes 120,000 to 150,000 clones, around nine tenths detected once. Germline lookup yields CDR1 SGHRS and CDR2 YFSETQ. CDR3 length: 11 residues. With regard to this clone: A junction boundary mismatches the germline segment, possibly from a read error.

The sequenced material came from peripheral blood. This clonotype was obtained from a human donor in a cohort sampled during active COVID-19. The J gene is TRBJ2-5, the V gene TRBV5-1; D call uncertain. The CDR3 DNA reads TGCGCCAGCAGCACCCAAGAGACTCAGTACTTC. It is translated as CASSTQETQYF.